This T cell receptor (beta chain) comes out of a study of T-cell reconstitution after alpha-beta-depleted transplantation in children. This clonotype was recorded at least ten times. The antigen is not known. Broader study findings: The main origin of T-cell counts and diversity one year after transplant was newly produced T cells. Surviving recipient cells, namely T cells and thymic progenitors, were the source of high day-60 TCRbeta diversity in some patients.

This sample's TCRbeta library carried unique molecular identifier barcodes. TCRdb re-analysed the PCR reads in MiXCR, keeping a single row per CDR3 protein. The table includes 17,000 or so distinct CDR3 sequences, roughly an eighth detected once. The V and J ends lost 2 bases and 4 bases respectively, with 9 bases between them. This CDR3 spans 13 amino acids. The germline V gene has CDR1 SGHTS and CDR2 YDEGEE. Specimen: PBMCs, mostly from graft donor cells, collected 180 days after TCRalphabeta/CD19-depleted stem cell transplant. The chain links TRBV5-8 to TRBJ1-2, with no clear D. This clonotype was obtained from a boy under two years old who had a stem cell transplant for Wiskott-Aldrich syndrome, so the T cells may come from the graft donor. In DNA, the CDR3 is TGTGCCAGCAGCTTATGGGATTTCTATGGCTACACCTTC. This codes for CASSLWDFYGYTF.